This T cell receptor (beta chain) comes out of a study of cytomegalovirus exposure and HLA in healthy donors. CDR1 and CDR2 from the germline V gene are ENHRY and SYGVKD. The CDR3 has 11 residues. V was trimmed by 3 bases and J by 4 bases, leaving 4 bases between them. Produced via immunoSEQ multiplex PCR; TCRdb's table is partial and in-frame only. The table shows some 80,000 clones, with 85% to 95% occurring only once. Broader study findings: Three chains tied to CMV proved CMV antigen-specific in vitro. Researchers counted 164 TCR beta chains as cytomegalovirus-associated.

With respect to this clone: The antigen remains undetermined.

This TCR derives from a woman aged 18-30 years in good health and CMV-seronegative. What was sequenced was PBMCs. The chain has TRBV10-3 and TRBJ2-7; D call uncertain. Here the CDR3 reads CAISDLYEQYF. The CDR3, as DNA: TGTGCCATCAGTGATTTATACGAGCAGTACTTC.